This entry features one T cell receptor (beta chain) sequence. Its antigen remains unidentified. The sample belongs to a study of shared clonotypes between healthy human individuals. Whole-study findings and limits: Naive subsets tended to show greater estimated richness than memory subsets. The sampled material consisted only of blood, and tissue repertoires are likely to differ. When compared with the clonotypes that were shared by all four sorted-subset donors, the non-shared clonotypes turned out to have lower generation probabilities.

In the original analysis: Because ImmunoSEQ provided only junction sequences with no quality scores, the filtering differed. This table comes from immunoSEQ multiplex PCR, and its TCRdb copy is limited to in-frame clones, with some not included. The DNA was the basis for D and trimming; V, J and clone size are from that table. This table holds nearly 750,000 clones, 72% found once. V was pared by 6 bases and J by 5 bases, with 11 bases of the junction left unmatched. Germline V CDR1 and CDR2: MDHEN, SYDVKM. The CDR3 contains 15 residues. This chain joins TRBV28 and TRBJ1-2, with 8 bases identical to TRBD1. The sequencing input was memory CD4+ T cells sorted from blood. Indicated subset: CD45RA-negative fraction. The sequence was collected from a woman aged 25 to 45 in good health. Here the CDR3 reads CASSRGQAGEYGYTF. The CDR3 bases are TGTGCCAGCAGCCGGGGACAGGCCGGCGAGTATGGCTACACCTTC.